This is a list of T cell receptor beta chains from one sample in a study of T cell changes during pregnancy in multiple sclerosis. Produced via immunoSEQ multiplex PCR; TCRdb's table is partial and in-frame only. This sample has tens of thousands of clones, with approximately 94% found just once. The sample was peripheral blood, taken in the third trimester of pregnancy. The receptors stem from a female donor with multiple sclerosis, enrolled in a pregnancy study. CDR3s include the opening cysteine and the closing phenylalanine or tryptophan. A D gene is named only where the DNA matches it firmly. Clone size is not always given. Where it is, it says once, few, many or a class for expanded clones.

j_call: TRBJ2-3
d_call: TRBD2
clone_size: -
v_call: TRBV14
cdr3_aa: CASSPWTSGGSDTQYF
cdr3_nt: TGTGCCAGCAGCCCCTGGACTAGCGGGGGATCAGATACGCAGTATTTT

j_call: TRBJ2-7
d_call: -
clone_size: -
v_call: TRBV6-6
cdr3_aa: CASNPFRGANEQYF
cdr3_nt: TGTGCCAGCAACCCCTTTCGGGGGGCCAACGAGCAGTACTTC

j_call: TRBJ2-2
d_call: TRBD2
clone_size: -
v_call: TRBV11-1
cdr3_aa: CASSQPGLAAGELFF
cdr3_nt: TGTGCCAGCAGCCAACCGGGACTAGCAGCCGGGGAGCTGTTTTTT

j_call: TRBJ2-5
d_call: -
clone_size: once
v_call: TRBV9
cdr3_aa: CASSVGGDQETQYF
cdr3_nt: TGTGCCAGCAGCGTAGGAGGTGACCAAGAGACCCAGTACTTC

j_call: TRBJ1-4
d_call: TRBD1
clone_size: -
v_call: TRBV27
cdr3_aa: CASSQDRGDEKLFF
cdr3_nt: TGTGCCAGCAGTCAGGACAGGGGGGATGAAAAACTGTTTTTT

j_call: TRBJ1-4
d_call: -
clone_size: -
v_call: TRBV2
cdr3_aa: CASSEVRYPTNEKLFF
cdr3_nt: TGTGCCAGCAGTGAGGTTCGGTACCCAACTAATGAAAAACTGTTTTTT

j_call: TRBJ2-1
d_call: TRBD2
clone_size: -
v_call: TRBV18
cdr3_aa: CASSPLTSGGAGRSYNEQFF
cdr3_nt: TGTGCCAGCTCACCACTTACTAGCGGGGGTGCCGGCCGCTCCTACAATGAGCAGTTCTTC

j_call: TRBJ1-4
d_call: -
clone_size: once
v_call: TRBV30
cdr3_aa: CAGDIYEKLFF
cdr3_nt: TGTGCCGGGGACATCTATGAAAAACTGTTTTTT

j_call: TRBJ2-1
d_call: TRBD2
clone_size: -
v_call: TRBV7-3
cdr3_aa: CASSLSGVPYNEQFF
cdr3_nt: TGTGCCAGCAGTTTAAGCGGGGTCCCCTACAATGAGCAGTTCTTC

j_call: TRBJ2-5
d_call: TRBD1
clone_size: -
v_call: TRBV6-5
cdr3_aa: CASRRTGLETQYF
cdr3_nt: TGTGCCAGCAGAAGGACAGGGCTGGAGACCCAGTACTTC

j_call: TRBJ2-3
d_call: TRBD1
clone_size: -
v_call: TRBV6-4
cdr3_aa: CASARGQGLKSRRTQYF
cdr3_nt: TGTGCCAGCGCCCGTGGACAGGGATTAAAATCAAGACGTACGCAGTATTTT

j_call: TRBJ1-2
d_call: TRBD1
clone_size: -
v_call: TRBV6-5
cdr3_aa: CASSSGTGGVYGYTF
cdr3_nt: TGTGCCAGCAGTTCAGGGACAGGGGGCGTCTATGGCTACACCTTC

j_call: TRBJ2-3
d_call: TRBD2
clone_size: -
v_call: TRBV19
cdr3_aa: CASSILAGGGADTQYF
cdr3_nt: TGTGCCAGTAGTATTCTAGCGGGGGGCGGGGCAGATACGCAGTATTTT

j_call: TRBJ2-2
d_call: TRBD1
clone_size: -
v_call: TRBV11-2
cdr3_aa: CASSTRDRVAGTGELFF
cdr3_nt: TGTGCCAGCAGCACTCGGGACAGGGTAGCTGGCACCGGGGAGCTGTTTTTT

j_call: TRBJ2-7
d_call: TRBD1
clone_size: once
v_call: TRBV2
cdr3_aa: CASSVGPGTGAREQYF
cdr3_nt: TGTGCCAGCAGTGTGGGGCCCGGGACAGGGGCACGCGAGCAGTACTTC

j_call: TRBJ2-3
d_call: TRBD2
clone_size: -
v_call: TRBV7-3
cdr3_aa: CASSLIRTSGASTDTQYF
cdr3_nt: TGTGCCAGCAGCTTAATCAGGACTAGCGGGGCTAGCACAGATACGCAGTATTTT

j_call: TRBJ1-4
d_call: -
clone_size: -
v_call: TRBV27
cdr3_aa: CASSLRGRSYEKLFF
cdr3_nt: TGTGCCAGCAGTTTACGCGGGCGTTCGTACGAAAAACTGTTTTTT

j_call: TRBJ2-2
d_call: -
clone_size: -
v_call: TRBV2
cdr3_aa: CASSDLGQNTGELFF
cdr3_nt: TGTGCCAGCAGTGACCTTGGACAGAACACCGGGGAGCTGTTTTTT

j_call: TRBJ2-5
d_call: TRBD2
clone_size: -
v_call: TRBV6-5
cdr3_aa: CASTQTGGETQYF
cdr3_nt: TGTGCCAGCACCCAAACGGGGGGGGAGACCCAGTACTTC

j_call: TRBJ2-7
d_call: -
clone_size: -
v_call: TRBV2
cdr3_aa: CASKEGGALYEQYF
cdr3_nt: TGTGCCAGCAAGGAAGGGGGGGCCCTCTACGAGCAGTACTTC